The 7 T cell receptor beta chains given below trace back to one sample, sequenced in a study of cytotoxic CD8 clonotypes in ibrutinib-treated CLL. Here immunoSEQ multiplex PCR was the method, and the copy in TCRdb shows in-frame clones only, minus some. The sample lists about 140,000 clones, 60% to 85% occurring once. Sequences were derived from PBMCs, sampled after 12 months of ibrutinib treatment. Receptor source: a human donor with chronic lymphocytic leukemia.

V usage is TRBV5-1 and J usage is TRBJ2-7; D possibly corresponds to TRBD1 (6 bases). Trimming took off 6 bases at V and 0 bases at J, with 19 bases between the two ends. CDR3 length equals 16 residues. Germline CDR1 reads SGHRS; CDR2 reads YFSETQ. CDR3 nucleotides: TGCGCCAGCAAGTTATTCGGACAGACGAGCTCCTACGAGCAGTACTTC. This encodes CASKLFGQTSSYEQYF.

The rearrangement links TRBV9 to TRBJ2-2; 10 positions match TRBD1. The CDR3 is made up of 19 amino acids. J lost 0 bases, V lost 0 bases, and 8 bases had no gene match. Germline V gene lookup returns CDR1 SGDLS and CDR2 YYNGEE. Here the CDR3 reads CASSVGDRGEYSNTGELFF. CDR3 DNA: TGTGCCAGCAGCGTAGGGGACAGGGGCGAATATTCGAACACCGGGGAGCTGTTTTTT. Full variable domain (missing parts from reference TRBV9 and TRBJ2-2): DSGVTQTPKHLITATGQRVTLRCSPRSGDLSVYWYQQSLDQGLQFLIQYYNGEERAKGNILERFSAQQFPDLHSELNLSSLELGDSALYFCASSVGDRGEYSNTGELFFGEGSRLTVL.

The V gene is TRBV28, the J gene TRBJ2-3; 7 bases line up with TRBD2. The CDR3 runs to 17 residues. The trim removed 5 bases at V and 6 bases at J, leaving 17 bases unmatched. CDR1 and CDR2 (germline): MDHEN, SYDVKM. In DNA form, the CDR3 reads TGTGCCAGCAGTCCCCCCCCGGCTAGCGGCAGGTCGGATACGCAGTATTTT. Translation: CASSPPPASGRSDTQYF.

This clone was recorded once. The rearrangement joins TRBV6-6 to TRBJ2-7; a weak D match, TRBD2 (6 bases). This CDR3 is built from 15 residues. Germline V lookup: CDR1 MNHNY, CDR2 SVGAGI (reference sequence). The ends were cut back, 2 bases at V and 6 bases at J, with 17 bases in the middle. The CDR3 coding sequence is TGTGCCAGCAGTTACGGAGTTCTAGCGATTACCGAGCAGTACTTC. Translation: CASSYGVLAITEQYF.

The chain uses TRBV5-1 and TRBJ2-3; possible D gene TRBD2, 5 bases. V gave up 0 bases and J gave up 0 bases, with 11 bases separating them. The CDR3 is 16 amino acids. Germline V gene sequence: CDR1 SGHRS, CDR2 YFSETQ. CDR3 sequence: CASSLASLASTDTQYF. The DNA for the CDR3 is TGCGCCAGCAGCTTGGCCAGCCTAGCTAGCACAGATACGCAGTATTTT.

This rearrangement joins TRBV5-4 to TRBJ1-3; D is uncertain. In germline, CDR1 is SGHNT, CDR2 YYREEE (reference sequence). V was pared by 0 bases and J by 0 bases, with 7 bases between. The CDR3 extends over 15 amino acids. The CDR3 region is CASSLEGSSGNTIYF. The CDR3 DNA sequence: TGTGCCAGCAGCTTGGAGGGTAGCTCTGGAAACACCATATATTTT.

The chain is built from TRBV6-5 and TRBJ2-4; 7 bases align to TRBD2. CDR1 and CDR2 from the germline V gene are MNHEY and SVGAGI. Trimming at V came to 7 bases and at J to 8 bases, leaving 11 bases not matched to a gene. The CDR3 covers 14 residues. CDR3: CASTRRGSKDIQYF. CDR3 DNA: TGTGCCAGCACCCGACGCGGGAGTAAGGACATTCAGTACTTC.